These T cell receptor beta chains were read from a single sample in a study of T cells in Graves' hyperthyroidism and ophthalmopathy. MiXCR was run by TCRdb on the multiplex PCR reads, yielding one entry per CDR3 protein. The sample contains about 640,000 distinct CDR3 sequences, 20% to 25% of which appear only once. Sequencing was performed on blood. Receptor source: a man aged 30 to 45 with Graves' ophthalmopathy. CDR3s include the opening cysteine and the closing phenylalanine or tryptophan. A D gene is named only where the DNA matches it firmly. The size field is filled for only some rows; it gives once, few, many or a size class.

CDR3 DNA: TGTGCCAGCAGTTCCCCTTCGAGGGCAGGGGGCGGTTACACCTTC
CDR3 protein: CASSSPSRAGGGYTF
clone size: many
D gene: TRBD1
V gene: TRBV28
J gene: TRBJ1-2

CDR3 DNA: TGTGCCAGCAGCCCCCGGACAGGGAACTATGGCTACACCTTC
CDR3 protein: CASSPRTGNYGYTF
clone size: many
D gene: TRBD1
V gene: TRBV7-9
J gene: TRBJ1-2

CDR3 DNA: TGTGCCAGCAGCTTAGAAGGTAGCGGGAGGGCCGGGTTCGGCGAGCAGTACTTC
CDR3 protein: CASSLEGSGRAGFGEQYF
clone size: few
D gene: TRBD2
V gene: TRBV7-2
J gene: TRBJ2-7

CDR3 DNA: TGTGCCAGCTCCCAGATAGCGGAACCCTCCGCCCAGCAGTACTTC
CDR3 protein: CASSQIAEPSAQQYF
clone size: few
D gene: .
V gene: TRBV18
J gene: TRBJ2-7

CDR3 DNA: TGTGCCAGTAGTATTTACGGGACAGGGAACACTGAAGCTTTCTTT
CDR3 protein: CASSIYGTGNTEAFF
clone size: few
D gene: TRBD1
V gene: TRBV19
J gene: TRBJ1-1

CDR3 DNA: TGTGCCAGCAGCCCTAGCGGGATCGACAATGAGCAGTTCTTC
CDR3 protein: CASSPSGIDNEQFF
clone size: few
D gene: TRBD2
V gene: TRBV13
J gene: TRBJ2-1

CDR3 DNA: TGTGCCAGCAGCCCGGGGTGGGGACCCAACTATGGCTACACCTTC
CDR3 protein: CASSPGWGPNYGYTF
clone size: few
D gene: .
V gene: TRBV7-2
J gene: TRBJ1-2

CDR3 DNA: TGTGCCAGCGGCTTAACAGGGATGGGCGAGCAGTACTTC
CDR3 protein: CASGLTGMGEQYF
clone size: many
D gene: .
V gene: TRBV2
J gene: TRBJ2-7

CDR3 DNA: TGTGCCAGCAGCTTAGCCATGACTAGTGTCTACACCGGGGAGCTGTTTTTT
CDR3 protein: CASSLAMTSVYTGELFF
clone size: .
D gene: .
V gene: TRBV7-6
J gene: TRBJ2-2

CDR3 DNA: TGTGCCAGCAGCTTCGGGACAGGGGGTGGCGAGCAGTACTTC
CDR3 protein: CASSFGTGGGEQYF
clone size: few
D gene: TRBD1
V gene: TRBV11-2
J gene: TRBJ2-7

CDR3 DNA: TGTGCCAGCAGCTTACCTACAACAGGGAAAAAGACCCAGTACTTC
CDR3 protein: CASSLPTTGKKTQYF
clone size: .
D gene: .
V gene: TRBV5-1
J gene: TRBJ2-5

CDR3 DNA: TGTGCCAGCAGTTCCCAGCCTAGCGGAGCATACGAGCAGTACTTC
CDR3 protein: CASSSQPSGAYEQYF
clone size: few
D gene: TRBD2
V gene: TRBV6-5
J gene: TRBJ2-7

CDR3 DNA: TGTGCCAGCAGTTTTTCGGCCTCCTACGAGCAGTACTTC
CDR3 protein: CASSFSASYEQYF
clone size: few
D gene: .
V gene: TRBV2
J gene: TRBJ2-7

CDR3 DNA: TGTGCCAGCATGAAAGGCACAGATACGCAGTATTTT
CDR3 protein: CASMKGTDTQYF
clone size: .
D gene: .
V gene: TRBV28
J gene: TRBJ2-3

CDR3 DNA: TGTGCCAGCAGCGCCGCACCCCAAGAGACCCAGTACTTC
CDR3 protein: CASSAAPQETQYF
clone size: .
D gene: .
V gene: TRBV9
J gene: TRBJ2-5

CDR3 DNA: TGCAGTGCTAGAGATCTTATAGCGGGAGATCCAGATGAGCAGTTCTTC
CDR3 protein: CSARDLIAGDPDEQFF
clone size: .
D gene: TRBD2
V gene: TRBV20-1
J gene: TRBJ2-1

CDR3 DNA: TGTGCCAGTACCAGCTTCAATCAGCCCCAGCATTTT
CDR3 protein: CASTSFNQPQHF
clone size: .
D gene: .
V gene: TRBV19
J gene: TRBJ1-5

CDR3 DNA: TGTGCCAGCAGCTTAAACAGGGGATTGGCCTACGAGCAGTACTTC
CDR3 protein: CASSLNRGLAYEQYF
clone size: few
D gene: TRBD1
V gene: TRBV11-1
J gene: TRBJ2-7

CDR3 DNA: TGCAGCGTCAATACACTATTTCGAGGAGGGGAGGGAAACTCCTACGAGCAGTACTTC
CDR3 protein: CSVNTLFRGGEGNSYEQYF
clone size: .
D gene: TRBD2
V gene: TRBV29-1
J gene: TRBJ2-7

CDR3 DNA: TGTGCCAGCTCATCAGGGACAGGGAACTCCTACGAGCAGTACTTC
CDR3 protein: CASSSGTGNSYEQYF
clone size: many
D gene: TRBD1
V gene: TRBV18
J gene: TRBJ2-7

CDR3 DNA: TGTGCCAGCAGTTCAATCGGGACTAGCGGGAGTTACACAGATACGCAGTATTTT
CDR3 protein: CASSSIGTSGSYTDTQYF
clone size: many
D gene: TRBD2
V gene: TRBV28
J gene: TRBJ2-3

CDR3 DNA: TGCAGCGTTGATCTGGGGCGCGGGAACACCGGGGAGCTGTTTTTT
CDR3 protein: CSVDLGRGNTGELFF
clone size: .
D gene: .
V gene: TRBV29-1
J gene: TRBJ2-2

CDR3 DNA: TGTGCCAGCAGTTTCCAAACCTCAACAGGGGCTGAAGCTTTCTTT
CDR3 protein: CASSFQTSTGAEAFF
clone size: many
D gene: TRBD1
V gene: TRBV27
J gene: TRBJ1-1

CDR3 DNA: TGCAGTGCTTACAACCCGGAAGAGACCCAGTACTTC
CDR3 protein: CSAYNPEETQYF
clone size: .
D gene: .
V gene: TRBV20-1
J gene: TRBJ2-5

CDR3 DNA: TGTGCTAGTGGTTTGGACCCGACCCGGGGTCTCTACGAGCAGTACTTC
CDR3 protein: CASGLDPTRGLYEQYF
clone size: .
D gene: .
V gene: TRBV12-5
J gene: TRBJ2-7

CDR3 DNA: TGTGCCAGCAGTTTGAGTTTTAGGAGCGCTGGGGCCAACGTCCTGACTTTC
CDR3 protein: CASSLSFRSAGANVLTF
clone size: .
D gene: .
V gene: TRBV27
J gene: TRBJ2-6

CDR3 DNA: TGCAGCGTTGGACAGGGGGGTTACACCGGGGAGCTGTTTTTT
CDR3 protein: CSVGQGGYTGELFF
clone size: .
D gene: TRBD1
V gene: TRBV29-1
J gene: TRBJ2-2

CDR3 DNA: TGTGCCAGCAGCCCGCCGACTAGGTCCCCCCAAGAGACCCAGTACTTC
CDR3 protein: CASSPPTRSPQETQYF
clone size: few
D gene: .
V gene: TRBV7-2
J gene: TRBJ2-5

CDR3 DNA: TGCGCCAGCAGCCTCGGACAGGGAGACTTTGAAGAGCAGTACTTC
CDR3 protein: CASSLGQGDFEEQYF
clone size: .
D gene: TRBD1
V gene: TRBV5-1
J gene: TRBJ2-7